The clone carrying this T cell receptor (beta chain) appeared once. Authors' data handling: From reference gene primer amplification, estimates of nucleated cell counts were derived. This table comes from immunoSEQ multiplex PCR, and its TCRdb copy is limited to in-frame clones, with some not included. The V and J calls and clone size were taken over from that table, and D and trimming were inferred from the DNA. The sample has 200,000 to 250,000 clones, approximately 86% seen once. The data were taken from a study of blood T cell repertoires in COVID-19. Study-level background: Both acute and convalescent COVID-19 samples were obtained from the United States, Italy and Spain. The cDNA or gDNA used as material had been derived from T cells, B-cell-depleted T cells, or PBMCs.

The TCR sequence derives from an elderly woman with acute or convalescent COVID-19. Sequences were obtained from peripheral blood.

The CDR3 here is CASGVPQETQYF. DNA for the CDR3: TGTGCCAGCGGGGTCCCACAAGAGACCCAGTACTTC. The chain couples TRBV19 to TRBJ2-5; D may be TRBD2 (5 bases). V lost 9 bases to trimming and J lost 2 bases, with 10 bases between them. The CDR3 loop spans 12 amino acids. Germline CDR1 is LNHDA and CDR2 is SQIVND (reference sequence).